Each of the 2 T cell receptor beta chains below was sequenced from the same sample in a study of cytomegalovirus exposure and HLA in healthy donors. It was with 60 Vbeta and 13 Jbeta primers that the PCR ran. Libraries were prepared by immunoSEQ multiplex PCR; TCRdb keeps only in-frame clonotypes and omits some of them. The sample records roughly 140,000 clones, roughly 79% being singletons. Sequenced: PBMCs. Receptor source: a woman aged 40 to 49 in good health and CMV-seropositive.

Only a few counts were recorded for this clone. This chain connects TRBV7-9 to TRBJ2-1; 11 positions match TRBD2. Germline V gene lookup returns CDR1 SEHNR and CDR2 FQNEAQ (reference sequence). The CDR3 runs 16 residues. J was trimmed by 3 bases and V by 6 bases; bases with no gene match: 7. The CDR3 region is CASSYSGGGLYNEQFF. The CDR3 coding sequence is TGTGCCAGCAGTTATAGCGGGGGGGGTCTCTACAATGAGCAGTTCTTC.

This chain uses TRBV10-2 with TRBJ2-5; D is undetermined. V lost 7 bases and J lost 5, with 8 bases in between. This CDR3 contains 11 residues. The germline V gene encodes CDR1 WSHSY and CDR2 SAAADI. CDR3: CASTPSETQYF. As DNA, the CDR3 is TGCGCCAGCACTCCGTCGGAGACCCAGTACTTC.